Listed here is a single TCR beta chain. The sample originates from a study of blood T cells in healthy people across ages. With a J-beta primer mix and a sample-barcoded 5' primer, a second PCR ran about 6 to 11 cycles. Every molecule of cDNA carried a tag from a template-switch adaptor with 12 random nucleotides. TCRdb itself ran the 5' RACE reads through MiXCR, one entry per CDR3 protein. This sample has under 2 million distinct CDR3 sequences, with 34% found just once. V dropped 4 bases and J dropped 0 bases, with 13 bases sitting between them. The CDR3 has 16 residues. Germline assignment: CDR1 SEHNR and CDR2 FQNEAQ (reference sequence).

The sequence was collected from a woman in her twenties or thirties in good health. Sequences were obtained from blood. The chain employs TRBV7-9 and TRBJ2-4; D might be TRBD1 (5 bases). DNA for the CDR3: TGTGCCAGCAGCTCATCCCCGGACATAGCCAAAAACATTCAGTACTTC. Translation: CASSSSPDIAKNIQYF. Filled out from reference TRBV7-9 and TRBJ2-4, the complete variable domain reads DTGVSQNPRHKITKRGQNVTFRCDPISEHNRLYWYRQTLGQGPEFLTYFQNEAQLEKSRLLSDRFSAERPKGSFSTLEIQRTEQGDSAMYLCASSSSPDIAKNIQYFGAGTRLSVL.